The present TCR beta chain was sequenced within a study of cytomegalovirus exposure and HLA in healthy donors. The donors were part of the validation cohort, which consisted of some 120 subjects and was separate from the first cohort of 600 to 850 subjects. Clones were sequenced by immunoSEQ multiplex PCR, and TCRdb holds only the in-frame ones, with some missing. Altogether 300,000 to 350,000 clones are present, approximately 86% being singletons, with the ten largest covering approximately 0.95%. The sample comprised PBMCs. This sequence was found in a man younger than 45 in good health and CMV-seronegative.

CDR3 DNA: TGCGCCAGCACCCCCGGGACAGGGTTGAGGACTGAAGCTTTCTTT. Translation gives CASTPGTGLRTEAFF. The chain couples TRBV5-1 to TRBJ1-1; 9 positions match TRBD1. The V gene end was trimmed by 6 bases and the J gene end by 5 bases; junction bases not matched to a gene: 11. Per the germline V gene, CDR1 is SGHRS and CDR2 is YFSETQ. The CDR3 loop spans 15 amino acids.